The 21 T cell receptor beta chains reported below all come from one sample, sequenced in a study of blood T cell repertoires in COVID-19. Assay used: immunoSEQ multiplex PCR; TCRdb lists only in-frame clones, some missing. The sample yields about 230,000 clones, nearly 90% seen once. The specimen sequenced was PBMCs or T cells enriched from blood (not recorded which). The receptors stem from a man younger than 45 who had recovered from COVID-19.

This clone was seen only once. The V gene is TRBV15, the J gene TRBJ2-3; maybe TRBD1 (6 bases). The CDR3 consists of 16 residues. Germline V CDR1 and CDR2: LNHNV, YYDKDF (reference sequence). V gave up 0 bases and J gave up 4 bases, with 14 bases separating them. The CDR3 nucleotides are TGTGCCACCAGCAGAGATCTGGGCAGGGGTGCAGATACGCAGTATTTT. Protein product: CATSRDLGRGADTQYF.

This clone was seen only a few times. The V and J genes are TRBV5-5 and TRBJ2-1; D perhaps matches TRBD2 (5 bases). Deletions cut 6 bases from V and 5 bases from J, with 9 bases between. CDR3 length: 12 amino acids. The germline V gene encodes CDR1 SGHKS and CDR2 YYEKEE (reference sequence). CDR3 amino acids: CASILANNEQFF. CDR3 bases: TGTGCCAGCATCCTAGCAAACAATGAGCAGTTCTTC.

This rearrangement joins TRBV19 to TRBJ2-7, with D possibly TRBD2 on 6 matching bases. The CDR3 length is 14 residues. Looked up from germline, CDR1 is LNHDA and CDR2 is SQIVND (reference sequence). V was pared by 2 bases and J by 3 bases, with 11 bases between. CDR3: CASSITGGNYEQYF. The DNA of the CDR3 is TGTGCCAGTAGTATAACCGGCGGGAACTACGAGCAGTACTTC.

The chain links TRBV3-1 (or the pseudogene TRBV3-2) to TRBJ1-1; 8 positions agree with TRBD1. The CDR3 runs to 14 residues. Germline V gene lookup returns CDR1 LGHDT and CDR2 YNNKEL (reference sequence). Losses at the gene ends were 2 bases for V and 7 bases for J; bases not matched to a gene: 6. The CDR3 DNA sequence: TGTGCCAGCAGCCAAACCGGGACAGGAGATGAAGCTTTCTTT. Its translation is CASSQTGTGDEAFF.

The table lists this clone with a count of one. CDR3 nucleotide sequence: TGTGCCAGCAGCCCAAGCTCGGGGACAGGGTCCCACGAGCAGTACTTC. This codes for CASSPSSGTGSHEQYF. V gene TRBV21-1 combines with J gene TRBJ2-7; the listed D gene, TRBD1, was not tested against the DNA. TRBV21-1 is shown as a pseudogene. This CDR3 is 16 amino acids long.

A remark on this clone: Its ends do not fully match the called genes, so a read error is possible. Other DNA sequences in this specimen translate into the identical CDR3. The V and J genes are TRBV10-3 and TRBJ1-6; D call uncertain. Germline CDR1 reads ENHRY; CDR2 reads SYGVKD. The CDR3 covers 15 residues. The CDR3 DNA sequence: TGCGCCATCAGACCTGATAGAAACTCGAATTCACCCCTCCACTTT. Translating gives CAIRPDRNSNSPLHF.

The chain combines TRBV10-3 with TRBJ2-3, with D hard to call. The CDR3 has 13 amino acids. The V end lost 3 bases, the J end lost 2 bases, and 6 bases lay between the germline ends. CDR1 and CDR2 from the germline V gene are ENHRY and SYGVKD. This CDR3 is CAISDQVTDTQYF. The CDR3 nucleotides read TGTGCCATCAGTGATCAGGTCACAGATACGCAGTATTTT.

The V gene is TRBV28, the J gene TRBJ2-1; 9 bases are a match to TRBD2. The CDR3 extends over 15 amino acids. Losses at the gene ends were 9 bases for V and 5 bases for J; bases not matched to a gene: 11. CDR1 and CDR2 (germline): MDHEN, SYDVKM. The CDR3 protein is CASSKLAGVHNEQFF. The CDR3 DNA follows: TGTGCCAGTAGTAAATTAGCGGGAGTCCACAATGAGCAGTTCTTC.

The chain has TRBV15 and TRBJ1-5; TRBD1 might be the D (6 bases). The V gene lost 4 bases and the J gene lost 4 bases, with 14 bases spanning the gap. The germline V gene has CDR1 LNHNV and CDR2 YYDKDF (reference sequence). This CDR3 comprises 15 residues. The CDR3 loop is CATSKGQTGNQPQHF. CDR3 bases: TGTGCCACCAGCAAAGGACAGACAGGTAATCAGCCCCAGCATTTT.

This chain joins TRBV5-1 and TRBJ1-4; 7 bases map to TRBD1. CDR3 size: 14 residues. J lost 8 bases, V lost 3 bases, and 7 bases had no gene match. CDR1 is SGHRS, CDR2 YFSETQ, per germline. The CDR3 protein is CASSSYRGREKLFF. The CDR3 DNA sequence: TGCGCCAGCAGCTCCTACAGGGGACGGGAAAAACTGTTTTTT.

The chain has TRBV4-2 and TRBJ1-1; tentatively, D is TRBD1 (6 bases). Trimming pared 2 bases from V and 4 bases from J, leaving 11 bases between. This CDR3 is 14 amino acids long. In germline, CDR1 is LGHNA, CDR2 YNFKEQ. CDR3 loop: CASSQREGGTEAFF. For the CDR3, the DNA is TGTGCCAGCAGCCAACGGGAAGGGGGCACTGAAGCTTTCTTT.

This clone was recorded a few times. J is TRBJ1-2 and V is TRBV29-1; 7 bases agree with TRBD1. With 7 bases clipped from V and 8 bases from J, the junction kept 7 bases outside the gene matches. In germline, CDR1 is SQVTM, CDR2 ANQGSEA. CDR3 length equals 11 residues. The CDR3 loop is CSAARQGGYTF. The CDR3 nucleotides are TGCAGCGCCGCACGACAGGGAGGCTACACCTTC.

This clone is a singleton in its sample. In DNA form, the CDR3 reads TGTGCCAGCAGCGTAGGACGGACAGGGGGTTTCTACGAGCAGTACTTC. Translated: CASSVGRTGGFYEQYF. The chain is built from TRBV9 and TRBJ2-7; 10 bases are shared with TRBD1. CDR1 is SGDLS and CDR2 is YYNGEE in the germline V gene. J lost 3 bases, V lost 0 bases, and 6 bases had no gene match. The CDR3 runs 16 residues.

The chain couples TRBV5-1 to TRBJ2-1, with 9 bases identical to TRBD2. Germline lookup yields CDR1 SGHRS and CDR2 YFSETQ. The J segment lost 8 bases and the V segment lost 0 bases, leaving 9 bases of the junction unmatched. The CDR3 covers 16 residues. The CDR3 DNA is TGCGCCAGCAGCTTGGTTCCGGGACTAGCCAACTATGAGCAGTTCTTC. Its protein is CASSLVPGLANYEQFF.

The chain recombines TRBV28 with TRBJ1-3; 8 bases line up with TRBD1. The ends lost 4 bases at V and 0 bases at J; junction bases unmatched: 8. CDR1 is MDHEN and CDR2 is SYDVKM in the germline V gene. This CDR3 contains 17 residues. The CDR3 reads CASSSPGTGISGNTIYF. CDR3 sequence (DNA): TGTGCCAGCAGTTCTCCCGGGACAGGCATCTCTGGAAACACCATATATTTT. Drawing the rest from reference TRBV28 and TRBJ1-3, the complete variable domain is DVKVTQSSRYLVKRTGEKVFLECVQDMDHENMFWYRQDPGLGLRLIYFSYDVKMKEKGDIPEGYSVSREKKERFSLILESASTNQTSMYLCASSSPGTGISGNTIYFGEGSWLTVV.

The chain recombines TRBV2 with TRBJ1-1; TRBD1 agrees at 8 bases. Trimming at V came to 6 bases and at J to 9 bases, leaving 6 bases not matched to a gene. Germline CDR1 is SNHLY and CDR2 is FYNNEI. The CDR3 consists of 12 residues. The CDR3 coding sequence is TGTGCCAGCAGCCTCTGGACAGGGAAAGCTTTCTTT. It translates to CASSLWTGKAFF.

The DNA for the CDR3 is TGTGCCAGCAGCTTAATACAGAACACCGGGGAGCTGTTTTTT. Its translation: CASSLIQNTGELFF. This chain links TRBV7-9 with TRBJ2-2; D is unresolved. Germline loops: CDR1 SEHNR, CDR2 FQNEAQ (reference sequence). This CDR3 is 14 amino acids long. V dropped 2 bases and J dropped 1 base, with 5 bases sitting between them.

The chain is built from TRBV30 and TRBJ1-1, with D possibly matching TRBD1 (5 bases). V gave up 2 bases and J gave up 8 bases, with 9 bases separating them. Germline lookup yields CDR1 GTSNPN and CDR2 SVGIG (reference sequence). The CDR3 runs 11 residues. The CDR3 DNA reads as TGTGCCTGGAGTACAGGCCTCGAAGCTTTCTTT. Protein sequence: CAWSTGLEAFF.

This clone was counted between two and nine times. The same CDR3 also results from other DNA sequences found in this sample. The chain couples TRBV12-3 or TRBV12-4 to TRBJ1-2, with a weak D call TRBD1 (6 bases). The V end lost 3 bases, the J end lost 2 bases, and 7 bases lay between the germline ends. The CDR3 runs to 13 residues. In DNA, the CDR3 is TGTGCCAGCAGTTTGGGACAAAACTATGGCTACACCTTC. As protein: CASSLGQNYGYTF.

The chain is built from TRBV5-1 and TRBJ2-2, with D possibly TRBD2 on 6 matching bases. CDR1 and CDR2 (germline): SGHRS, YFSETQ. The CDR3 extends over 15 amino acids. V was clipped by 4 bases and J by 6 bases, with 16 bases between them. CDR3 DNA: TGCGCCAGCAGCCTCTACCGGGACTCTTCCGGGGAGCTGTTTTTT. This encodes CASSLYRDSSGELFF. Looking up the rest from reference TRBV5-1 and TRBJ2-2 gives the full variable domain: KAGVTQTPRYLIKTRGQQVTLSCSPISGHRSVSWYQQTPGQGLQFLFEYFSETQRNKGNFPGRFSGRQFSNSRSEMNVSTLELGDSALYLCASSLYRDSSGELFFGEGSRLTVL.

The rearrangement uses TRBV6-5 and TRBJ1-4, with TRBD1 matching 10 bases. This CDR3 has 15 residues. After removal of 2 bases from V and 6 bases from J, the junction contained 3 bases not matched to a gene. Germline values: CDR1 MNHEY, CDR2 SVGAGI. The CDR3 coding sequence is TGTGCCAGCAGTTACCCCGGGACAGGGGATGAAAAACTGTTTTTT. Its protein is CASSYPGTGDEKLFF.